This is a list of T cell receptor beta chains from one sample in a study of B cell selection in AIRE deficiency. Repertoires were generated with immunoSEQ multiplex PCR, while TCRdb's copy carries only in-frame clones and drops some. The sample yields roughly 24,000 clones, over 80% seen once. Sequenced input: CD4+CD25+ Tregs sorted from PBMCs. The receptors shown here come from a human donor in good health. Each CDR3 is given with its conserved first and last residue. A D gene is named only where the DNA matches it firmly. A clone size is listed for some rows: how often the clone was seen (once, few, many), or a class if it is expanded.

>TRBV6-5|TRBJ2-7|.|few
CASSYSVGIYEQYF
TGTGCCAGCAGTTACTCTGTCGGTATCTACGAGCAGTACTTC
>TRBV6-5|TRBJ1-6|TRBD1|.
CASSYWGTGSPLHF
TGTGCCAGCAGTTACTGGGGGACAGGTTCACCCCTCCACTTT
>TRBV7-9|TRBJ1-1|.|.
CASSLTTAYEAFF
TGTGCCAGCAGCTTAACGACAGCCTATGAAGCTTTCTTT
>TRBV15|TRBJ1-5|TRBD1|.
CATSRGGTVRNQPQHF
TGTGCCACCAGCAGGGGCGGGACAGTGAGAAATCAGCCCCAGCATTTT
>TRBV7-6|TRBJ2-7|TRBD2|.
CASSLGASGGTYEQYF
TGTGCCAGCAGCTTAGGGGCTAGCGGGGGTACCTACGAGCAGTACTTC
>TRBV19|TRBJ2-3|TRBD2|.
CASRPRLAGGTDTQYF
TGTGCCAGTAGGCCAAGACTAGCGGGGGGCACAGATACGCAGTATTTT
>TRBV21-1|TRBJ1-5|.|.
CASSKGPAQYSNQPQHF
TGTGCCAGCAGCAAAGGCCCCGCACAGTATAGCAATCAGCCCCAGCATTTT
>TRBV10-2|TRBJ2-4|.|.
CASSEIQGVVQYF
TGCGCCAGCAGTGAGATCCAGGGCGTGGTTCAGTACTTC
>TRBV19|TRBJ1-5|TRBD1|.
CASSVRTGQGNQPQHF
TGTGCCAGTAGTGTTAGGACCGGACAGGGTAATCAGCCCCAGCATTTT
>TRBV7-2|TRBJ2-3|.|.
CASSPNVADTQYF
TGTGCCAGCAGCCCAAACGTAGCAGATACGCAGTATTTT
>TRBV19|TRBJ1-2|.|.
CASNNLGGFGYTF
TGTGCCAGTAACAACTTGGGCGGATTTGGCTACACCTTC
>TRBV2|TRBJ2-2|.|.
CASSSGGAGELFF
TGTGCCAGCAGCTCCGGGGGAGCCGGGGAGCTGTTTTTT
>TRBV5-1|TRBJ2-7|TRBD1|.
CASAGTGGHEQYF
TGCGCCAGCGCCGGGACAGGGGGTCACGAGCAGTACTTC
>TRBV15|TRBJ2-5|.|.
CATSRDQVGETQYF
TGTGCCACCAGCAGAGATCAGGTCGGAGAGACCCAGTACTTC
>TRBV10-2|TRBJ2-5|.|.
CASRGFSQETQYF
TGCGCCAGCAGAGGGTTTTCGCAAGAGACCCAGTACTTC
>TRBV20-1|TRBJ2-3|.|.
CGGTVTDTQYF
TGCGGCGGGACAGTTACAGATACGCAGTATTTT
>TRBV9|TRBJ2-3|TRBD2|.
CASSGGLAFTDTQYF
TGTGCCAGCAGCGGGGGACTAGCGTTCACAGATACGCAGTATTTT
>TRBV7-9|TRBJ1-2|.|.
CASSPGGYTF
TGTGCCAGCAGCCCCGGGGGCTACACCTTC
>TRBV7-2|TRBJ1-3|.|.
CASSLPGVSGNTIYF
TGTGCCAGCAGCTTACCAGGGGTCTCTGGAAACACCATATATTTT
>TRBV7-6|TRBJ1-6|TRBD1|.
CASSLAAGTGYNSPLHF
TGTGCCAGCAGCTTAGCGGCCGGGACAGGCTATAATTCACCCCTCCACTTT
>TRBV6-5|TRBJ1-2|.|.
CASTTPGTPGKRTF
TGTGCCAGCACCACGCCGGGGACCCCGGGGAAACGCACCTTC
>TRBV2|TRBJ2-7|.|.
CASSEWNVLGGYEQYF
TGTGCCAGCAGTGAATGGAACGTCTTAGGTGGCTACGAGCAGTACTTC